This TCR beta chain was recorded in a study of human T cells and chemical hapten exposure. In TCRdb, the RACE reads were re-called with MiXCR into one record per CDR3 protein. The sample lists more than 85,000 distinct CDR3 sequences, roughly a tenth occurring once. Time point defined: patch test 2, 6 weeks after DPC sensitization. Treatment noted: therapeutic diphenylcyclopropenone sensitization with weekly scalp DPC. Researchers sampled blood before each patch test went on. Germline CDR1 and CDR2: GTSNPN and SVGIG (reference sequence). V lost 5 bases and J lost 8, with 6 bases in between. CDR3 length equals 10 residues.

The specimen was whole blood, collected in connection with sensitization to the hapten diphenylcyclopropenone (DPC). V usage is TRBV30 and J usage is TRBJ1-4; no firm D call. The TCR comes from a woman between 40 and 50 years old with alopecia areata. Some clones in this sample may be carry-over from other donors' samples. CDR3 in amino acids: CAWGLEKLFF. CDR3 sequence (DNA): TGTGCCTGGGGACTCGAAAAACTGTTTTTT.